This TCR beta chain was identified during a study of post-analysis software for immune sequencing data. Study-level information: Multiple sclerosis in the patients followed relapsing-remitting, secondary progressive and progressive-relapsing courses.

This clonotype was found many times. As yet, its antigen is unknown. Study-wide findings and caveats: Elevated frequency relative to controls characterized 4 or 5 TRBV segments in patients, TRBV5-6, TRBV5-1 and TRBV20-1 among them. F-measure co-clustering was strong for batch-matched samples. Among multiple sclerosis patients, normalized Chao1 diversity was significantly below that of controls.

Built from TCR beta cDNA, the libraries had unique molecular identifiers in them. TCRdb called the PCR reads again in MiXCR, with one record for every CDR3 protein. Of a few hundred thousand distinct CDR3 sequences listed, around a third were seen once; the top ten hold 4.5% to 7.5%. This CDR3 has 14 amino acids. The germline V and J ends were trimmed by 1 base and 10 bases, with 14 bases remaining between them. Germline CDR1 is SGHVS and CDR2 is FQNEAQ. Sample: blood. The chain joins TRBV7-8 to TRBJ1-5, with a tentative D call TRBD1 (5 bases). This TCR was sampled from a girl aged 2-17 years with multiple sclerosis. Here the CDR3 reads CASSLEAARGPQHF. In DNA, the CDR3 is TGTGCCAGCAGCTTAGAGGCAGCAAGGGGTCCCCAGCATTTT.